At least ten counts were recorded for the clone carrying this TCR beta chain. Its antigen is unknown. This sample is drawn from a study of Graves' ophthalmopathy and Graves' hyperthyroidism. General study points: Ophthalmopathy was separated from stable hyperthyroidism by a 13-signature model with over 85% sensitivity and 81.08% specificity. Detection in blood was also observed for most expanded thyroid clonotypes above 0.001 frequency.

CDR3 regions of TCR beta were amplified from RNA transcripts. HTBI-primed RT-PCR formed the first round, and a multiplex PCR formed the second. TCRdb re-called the multiplex PCR reads with MiXCR, one entry per CDR3 protein. The repertoire holds just over 400,000 distinct CDR3 sequences, with under 25% as singletons. CDR1 is SGHAT and CDR2 is FQNNGV in the germline V gene. V shed 7 bases, J shed 2 bases, and the junction held 8 bases outside the gene matches. The CDR3 contains 16 residues. This sequence originates from a woman between 18 and 29 years old with stable Graves' hyperthyroidism. The sample comprised peripheral blood. The chain has TRBV11-2 and TRBJ1-2; 12 bases fit TRBD1. The CDR3 DNA reads TGTGCCAGCACGCCGGGACAGGGGGCGGGGAACTATGGCTACACCTTC. Amino acid sequence: CASTPGQGAGNYGYTF.